This TCR beta chain appears in the sequencing data of a study of human thymus T cells. Notes on the study in general: Seemingly biased V and J gene usage marked thymic and blood repertoires.

With regard to this clone: Its antigen is still unknown.

Germline V lookup: CDR1 MNHEY, CDR2 SVGAGI. CDR3 length: 16 amino acids. Trimming took off 3 bases at V and 0 bases at J, with 13 bases between the two ends. Serving as donors were healthy Finnish infants, each of whom was having open corrective surgery for congenital heart defects. Only four of the eight donors provided a 0.5-1 mL blood sample. All available leukocytes, rather than a set cell count, yielded the blood DNA. The protocol was immunoSEQ multiplex PCR, while the TCRdb copy is restricted to in-frame clones and leaves out a portion. Found here are about 46,000 clones, approximately 95% of them singletons; the top ten hold about 0.17%.

The gene calls are TRBV6-5 and TRBJ2-3; D remains unclear. The receptor was derived from a girl less than two years old with a congenital heart defect but otherwise immunologically healthy. Sequencing input: blood. The CDR3: CASSYGRSPSTDTQYF. The CDR3 DNA is TGTGCCAGCAGTTATGGGCGGTCACCTAGCACAGATACGCAGTATTTT.